This T cell receptor (beta chain) originates from a study of response to subunit inactivated influenza vaccine. Broader study findings: Authors proposed each seasonal influenza vaccination draws in few new T cells.

MiXCR, applied by TCRdb to the RT-PCR reads, yields one record per CDR3 protein. The sample records some 500,000 distinct CDR3 sequences, 16% being singletons. Per the germline V gene, CDR1 is MDHEN and CDR2 is SYDVKM. CDR3 length: 15 amino acids. V shed 4 bases and J shed 4 bases, with 13 bases lying between them. This clonotype was counted between two and nine times. What it binds is unknown. This TCR derives from a man aged 50-75 years who received an inactivated influenza vaccine. V and J are TRBV28 and TRBJ2-2; D may correspond to TRBD1 or TRBD2 (5 bases each). The source material was CD4+ T cells sorted from PBMCs, sampled about 24 months after vaccination. The CDR3 DNA reads TGTGCCAGCAGTTCCCCCCATGGGGGCACCGGGGAGCTGTTTTTT. It specifies CASSSPHGGTGELFF.